These 12 T cell receptor beta chains came from one sample sequenced in a study of immune heterogeneity within non-small cell lung tumors. Each sample used approximately 590 ng of genomic DNA from bulk tumor tissue. Multiple widely separated biopsies were taken from each primary tumor at surgery. The patients were newly diagnosed with non-small cell lung cancer, had not been treated, and had curative surgery. With 32 V and 13 J primers, multiplex PCR amplified the TCR beta CDR3. TCRdb ran MiXCR on the multiplex PCR reads and lists one entry per CDR3 protein. Of around 3,700 distinct CDR3 sequences in the sample, about 40% were seen once. The specimen was lung tumor tissue. Receptors originate from a man in his 70s with non-small cell lung cancer.

The gene calls are TRBV19 and TRBJ2-1; 9 nucleotides agree with TRBD2. In germline, CDR1 is LNHDA, CDR2 SQIVND (reference sequence). CDR3 length: 17 residues. The J segment lost 6 bases and the V segment lost 3 bases, leaving 12 bases of the junction unmatched. The CDR3: CASSIGEGLAGSNEQFF. Written as DNA, the CDR3 is TGTGCCAGTAGTATTGGGGAAGGGCTAGCGGGGTCCAATGAGCAGTTCTTC.

This clonotype was picked up a small number of times. The rearrangement links TRBV29-1 to TRBJ2-2, with no clear D. CDR3 size: 16 residues. Trimming pared 6 bases from V and 1 base from J, leaving 18 bases between. Per the germline V gene, CDR1 is SQVTM and CDR2 is ANQGSEA. The CDR3 loop is CSVVDSSEKNTGELFF. CDR3 nucleotides: TGCAGCGTGGTTGACTCTTCCGAGAAGAACACCGGGGAGCTGTTTTTT.

The chain employs TRBV11-2 and TRBJ1-1; D uncertain. Germline values: CDR1 SGHAT, CDR2 FQNNGV. CDR3 length: 16 amino acids. V was trimmed by 4 bases and J by 3 bases, leaving 18 bases between them. The DNA for the CDR3 is TGTGCCAGCAGCTCGAGTTGGCGGGCGTCGGACACTGAAGCTTTCTTT. This sequence encodes CASSSSWRASDTEAFF.

This clonotype was detected a few times. J is TRBJ1-2 and V is TRBV12-3 or TRBV12-4, with 7 bases that match TRBD1. V lost 5 bases to trimming and J lost 7 bases; unmatched junction nucleotides: 1. CDR3 length: 11 residues. CDR3 DNA sequence: TGTGCCAGCAGTACAGGGGCTGGCTACACCTTC. Its protein is CASSTGAGYTF.

J is TRBJ2-2 and V is TRBV30; TRBD2 matches at 12 bases. CDR1 GTSNPN and CDR2 SVGIG come from the germline V gene (reference sequence). With V trimmed by 3 bases and J by 7 bases, 0 bases remained unmatched. CDR3 size: 13 residues. CDR3 coding DNA: TGTGCCTGGAGACTAGCGGGAGGCGGGGAGCTGTTTTTT. This encodes CAWRLAGGGELFF.

V and J are TRBV28 and TRBJ1-2; 10 bases match TRBD1. Germline V gene lookup returns CDR1 MDHEN and CDR2 SYDVKM. There are 13 residues in the CDR3. J was trimmed by 8 bases and V by 8 bases; bases with no gene match: 8. CDR3 sequence reads: CASGGQGLTGYTF. The CDR3 DNA follows: TGTGCCAGCGGGGGACAGGGGCTTACGGGCTACACCTTC.

J is TRBJ2-1 and V is TRBV5-4, with 9 nucleotides matching TRBD2. V lost 4 bases, J lost 4 bases, and 9 bases stayed unmatched. CDR1 SGHNT and CDR2 YYREEE come from the germline V gene (reference sequence). This CDR3 region has 16 residues. The CDR3 reads CASSPRLAGQYNEQFF. The CDR3 DNA follows: TGTGCCAGCAGCCCTCGGCTAGCGGGACAATACAATGAGCAGTTCTTC.

This clonotype has a handful of counts. The genes are TRBV30 and TRBJ1-4; unclear D gene. The V and J ends lost 1 base and 17 bases respectively, with 20 bases between them. The germline CDR1 and CDR2 sequences are GTSNPN and SVGIG (reference sequence). The CDR3 sequence is 13 residues long. As DNA, the CDR3 is TGTGCCTGGAGTGCGGCGGAGCGGCTAAATATTTTTTTT. It encodes CAWSAAERLNIFF. Using reference TRBV30 and TRBJ1-4 for the parts outside the CDR3, the full variable domain is SQTIHQWPATLVQPVGSPLSLECTVEGTSNPNLYWYRQAAGRGLQLLFYSVGIGQISSEVPQNLSASRPQDRQFILSSKKLLLSDSGFYLCAWSAAERLNIFFGSGTQLSVL.

A few counts support this clonotype. The chain links TRBV11-3 to TRBJ2-1; 12 bases are a match to TRBD2. V lost 5 bases to trimming and J lost 6 bases; unmatched junction nucleotides: 5. The CDR3 is 15 amino acids. Germline V gene data show CDR1 as SGHNT and CDR2 as YENEEA. The CDR3 nucleotides are TGTGCCAGCAGCCCTACGACTAGCGGGAGCAATGAGCAGTTCTTC. Protein product: CASSPTTSGSNEQFF. The full variable domain, in which reference TRBV11-3 and TRBJ2-1 provide the parts outside the CDR3, is EAGVVQSPRYKIIEKKQPVAFWCNPISGHNTLYWYLQNLGQGPELLIRYENEEAVDDSQLPKDRFSAERLKGVDSTLKIQPAELGDSAVYLCASSPTTSGSNEQFFGPGTRLTVL.

This clonotype was counted between two and nine times. The rearrangement joins TRBV12-3 or TRBV12-4 to TRBJ1-5; unclear D gene. The CDR3 has 16 amino acids. The V and J ends lost 6 bases and 3 bases respectively, with 18 bases between them. CDR3 nucleotides: TGTGCCAGCAGCCCGGGAGTGACCTCGGCCAATCAGCCCCAGCATTTT. Encoded protein: CASSPGVTSANQPQHF.

This clonotype was seen more than once but under ten times. The chain recombines TRBV11-3 with TRBJ2-3; 9 nucleotides match TRBD2. V gave up 1 base and J gave up 5 bases; unmatched junction bases: 7. In germline, CDR1 is SGHNT, CDR2 YENEEA. CDR3 length: 16 residues. CDR3 bases: TGTGCCAGCAGCTTAGTGGTAGCGGGAGATGGAGATACGCAGTATTTT. Protein sequence: CASSLVVAGDGDTQYF. The entire variable domain, with the rest obtained from reference TRBV11-3 and TRBJ2-3, is as follows: EAGVVQSPRYKIIEKKQPVAFWCNPISGHNTLYWYLQNLGQGPELLIRYENEEAVDDSQLPKDRFSAERLKGVDSTLKIQPAELGDSAVYLCASSLVVAGDGDTQYFGPGTRLTVL.

Details on this clonotype: The CDR3 carries no conserved terminal phenylalanine or tryptophan, so it likely arises from a read error. For the CDR3, the DNA is TGTGCCAGCAGGGGTATAAGCAGGGTAAGCGGTAGCTCCTACGAGCAGTACTTA. This codes for CASRGISRVSGSSYEQYL. V usage is TRBV27 and J usage is TRBJ2-7; D may correspond to TRBD1 or TRBD2 (5 bases each). This CDR3 is built from 18 residues. Germline V gives CDR1 MNHEY, CDR2 SMNVEV (reference sequence). Trimming shortened V by 6 bases and J by 0 bases, and 24 bases separated the two germline ends.